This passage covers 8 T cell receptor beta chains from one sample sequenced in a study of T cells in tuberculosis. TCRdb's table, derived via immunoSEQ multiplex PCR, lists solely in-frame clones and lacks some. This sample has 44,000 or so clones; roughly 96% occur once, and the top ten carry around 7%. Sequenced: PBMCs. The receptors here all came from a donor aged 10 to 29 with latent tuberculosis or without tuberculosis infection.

The CDR3: CASSPGLATPYEQYF. CDR3 coding DNA: TGCGCCAGCAGCCCGGGACTAGCGACGCCCTACGAGCAGTACTTC. This chain links TRBV5-1 with TRBJ2-7; 10 nucleotides line up with TRBD2. Germline V gene data show CDR1 as SGHRS and CDR2 as YFSETQ. Unmatched junction bases numbered 6, after V lost 4 bases and J lost 2 bases. This CDR3 spans 15 amino acids. The whole variable domain, remainder taken from reference TRBV5-1 and TRBJ2-7, is KAGVTQTPRYLIKTRGQQVTLSCSPISGHRSVSWYQQTPGQGLQFLFEYFSETQRNKGNFPGRFSGRQFSNSRSEMNVSTLELGDSALYLCASSPGLATPYEQYFGPGTRLTVT.

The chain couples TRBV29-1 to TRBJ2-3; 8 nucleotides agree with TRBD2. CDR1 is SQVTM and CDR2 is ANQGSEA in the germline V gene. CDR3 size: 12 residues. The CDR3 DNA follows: TGCACCAGCGGGGGTGGCACAGATACGCAGTATTTT. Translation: CTSGGGTDTQYF.

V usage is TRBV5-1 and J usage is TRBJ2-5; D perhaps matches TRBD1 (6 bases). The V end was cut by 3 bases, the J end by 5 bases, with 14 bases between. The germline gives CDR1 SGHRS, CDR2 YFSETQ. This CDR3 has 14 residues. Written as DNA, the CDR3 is TGCGCCAGCAGCTCTTGGACAGCTCAGGAGACCCAGTACTTC. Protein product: CASSSWTAQETQYF. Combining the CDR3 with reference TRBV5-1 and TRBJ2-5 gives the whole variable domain KAGVTQTPRYLIKTRGQQVTLSCSPISGHRSVSWYQQTPGQGLQFLFEYFSETQRNKGNFPGRFSGRQFSNSRSEMNVSTLELGDSALYLCASSSWTAQETQYFGPGTRLLVL.

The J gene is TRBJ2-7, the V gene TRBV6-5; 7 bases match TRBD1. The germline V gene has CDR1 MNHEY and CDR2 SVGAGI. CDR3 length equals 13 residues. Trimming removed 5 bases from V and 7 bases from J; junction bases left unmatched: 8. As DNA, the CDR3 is TGTGCCAGCAGTCCACCCCGACAGGGAGAGCAGTACTTC. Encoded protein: CASSPPRQGEQYF.

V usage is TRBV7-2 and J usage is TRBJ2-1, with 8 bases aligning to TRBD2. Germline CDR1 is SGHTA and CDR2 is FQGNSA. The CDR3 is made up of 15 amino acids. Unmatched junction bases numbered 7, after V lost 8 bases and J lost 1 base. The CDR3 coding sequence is TGTGCCAGCGTCCTTAGCGGGGCTTCCTACAATGAGCAGTTCTTC. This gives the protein CASVLSGASYNEQFF.

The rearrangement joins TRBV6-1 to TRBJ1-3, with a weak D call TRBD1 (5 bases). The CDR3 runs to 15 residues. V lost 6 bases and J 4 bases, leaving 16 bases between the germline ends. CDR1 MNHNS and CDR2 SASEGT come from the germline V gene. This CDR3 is CASSMGIGEGNTIYF. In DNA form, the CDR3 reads TGTGCCAGCAGCATGGGGATAGGGGAAGGAAACACCATATATTTT.

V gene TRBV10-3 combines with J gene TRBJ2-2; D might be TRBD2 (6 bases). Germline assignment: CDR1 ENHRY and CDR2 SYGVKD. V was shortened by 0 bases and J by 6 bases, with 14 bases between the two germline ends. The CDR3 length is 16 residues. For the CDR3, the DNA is TGTGCCATCAGTGAGTCGTTGGGCGGGATGGCCGGGGAGCTGTTTTTT. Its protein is CAISESLGGMAGELFF.

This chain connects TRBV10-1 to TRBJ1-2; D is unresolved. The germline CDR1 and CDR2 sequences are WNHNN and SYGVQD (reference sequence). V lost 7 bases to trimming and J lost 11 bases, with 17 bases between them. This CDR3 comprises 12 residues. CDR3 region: CASITVVLKYTF. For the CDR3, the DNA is TGCGCCAGCATAACTGTAGTCCTAAAATACACCTTC.